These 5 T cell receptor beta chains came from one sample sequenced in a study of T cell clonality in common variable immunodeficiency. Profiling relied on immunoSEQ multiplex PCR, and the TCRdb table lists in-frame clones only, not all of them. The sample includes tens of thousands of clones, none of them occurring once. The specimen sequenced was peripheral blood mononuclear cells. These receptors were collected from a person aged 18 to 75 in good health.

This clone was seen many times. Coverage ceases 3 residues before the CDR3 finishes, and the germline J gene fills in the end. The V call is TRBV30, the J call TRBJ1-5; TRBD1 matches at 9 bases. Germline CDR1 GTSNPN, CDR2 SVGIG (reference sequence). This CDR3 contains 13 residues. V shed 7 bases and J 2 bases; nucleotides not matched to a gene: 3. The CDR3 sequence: CALDRGRNQPQHF. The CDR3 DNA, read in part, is TGTGCCTTGGACAGGGGACGCAATCAGCCC.

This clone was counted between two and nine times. This chain's CDR3 is CASSPPNRGSYNDYTF. The sequenced part of the CDR3 DNA is TGTGCCAGCTCACCACCGAACCGCGGGAGCTACAATGAC. The chain uses TRBV18 and TRBJ1-2; D gene uncertain. Sequencing ends 3 residues short of the CDR3 end; the germline J gene provides the rest. Germline CDR1 and CDR2: KGHSH and LQKENI. This CDR3 has 16 amino acids.

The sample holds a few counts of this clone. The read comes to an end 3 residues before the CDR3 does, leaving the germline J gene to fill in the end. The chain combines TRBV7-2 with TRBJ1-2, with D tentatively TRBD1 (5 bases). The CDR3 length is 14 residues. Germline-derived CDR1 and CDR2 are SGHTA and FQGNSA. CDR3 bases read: TGTGCCAGCAGCTTAGCGGCTAGGGGAAACATC. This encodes CASSLAARGNI. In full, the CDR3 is CASSLAARGNIYTF.

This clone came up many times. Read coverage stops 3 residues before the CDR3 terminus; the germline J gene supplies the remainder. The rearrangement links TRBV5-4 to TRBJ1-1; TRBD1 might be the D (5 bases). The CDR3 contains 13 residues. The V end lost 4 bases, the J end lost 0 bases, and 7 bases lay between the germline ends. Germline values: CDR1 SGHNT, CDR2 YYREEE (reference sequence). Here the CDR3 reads CASSRQLNTEAFF. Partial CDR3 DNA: TGTGCCAGCAGCAGACAGCTGAACACTGAA.

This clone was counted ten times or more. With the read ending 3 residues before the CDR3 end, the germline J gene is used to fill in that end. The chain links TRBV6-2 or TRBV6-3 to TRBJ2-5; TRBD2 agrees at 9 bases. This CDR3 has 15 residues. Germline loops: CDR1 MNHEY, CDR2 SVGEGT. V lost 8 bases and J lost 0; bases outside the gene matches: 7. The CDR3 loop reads CASSSGLAYQETQYF. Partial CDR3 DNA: TGTGCCAGCTCATCGGGACTAGCCTACCAAGAGACC.